This T cell receptor (beta chain) was captured in a study of T cell repertoires in cytomegalovirus infection. Germline CDR1 reads SGHNT; CDR2 reads YYREEE (reference sequence). Trimming took off 3 bases at V and 0 bases at J, with 10 bases between the two ends. The CDR3 is made up of 15 amino acids. Via MiXCR, TCRdb re-called the reads, giving one row per CDR3 protein. Of 290,000 or so distinct CDR3 sequences listed, roughly 26% are singletons. Specimen: PBMCs. The chain uses TRBV5-4 and TRBJ2-4; D might be TRBD1 (6 bases). This receptor was obtained from a human donor in good health (CMV status not recorded). Some clones in this sample may be carry-over from other donors' samples. Here the CDR3 reads CASSSRGGAKNIQYF. In nucleotides, the CDR3 is TGTGCCAGCAGCTCCCGAGGGGGAGCCAAAAACATTCAGTACTTC.